These 2 T cell receptor beta chains were all obtained from the same sample, sequenced in a study of cytomegalovirus exposure and HLA in healthy donors. The PCR employed 60 Vbeta primers together with 13 Jbeta primers. TCRdb keeps only in-frame clones here, not all; method: immunoSEQ multiplex PCR. The sample holds 78,000 or so clones, 84% seen once. The sample was PBMCs. These receptors originate from a woman aged 45 to 65 in good health and CMV-seronegative.

This chain uses TRBV7-2 with TRBJ1-4; D uncertain. There are 12 residues in the CDR3. CDR1 and CDR2 from the germline V gene are SGHTA and FQGNSA. V lost 2 bases, J lost 7 bases, and 5 bases lay in between. In DNA form, the CDR3 reads TGTGCCAGCAGCTTATTGCGTGAAAAACTGTTTTTT. Translated, it gives CASSLLREKLFF.

A word on this clone: Within the sample, other DNA sequences also encode this same CDR3. The chain is built from TRBV13 and TRBJ1-2; 8 nucleotides align to TRBD1. V lost 0 bases to trimming and J lost 2 bases; unmatched junction nucleotides: 5. Germline values: CDR1 PRHDT, CDR2 FYEKMQ (reference sequence). The CDR3 is 16 residues long. CDR3 amino acids: CASSLGLGQENYGYTF. Here the CDR3 DNA reads TGTGCCAGCAGCTTAGGATTGGGACAGGAGAACTATGGCTACACCTTC.